The source of this T cell receptor beta chain is a study of identical twins. Study-level points and caveats: Among monozygotic twins, out-of-frame TCR alpha sharing exceeded what models predicted. Out-of-frame alpha sequences that twins shared showed excess low generation probability.

Each CDR3 protein is one row after TCRdb ran MiXCR on the 5' RACE reads. Seen here are a few hundred thousand distinct CDR3 sequences, 9.5% to 10% observed once, and the top ten hold around 3.2%. This CDR3 is built from 18 residues. With 2 bases clipped from V and 2 bases from J, the junction kept 6 bases outside the gene matches. This clonotype was seen a few times. Its antigen is unidentified. The data also belong to a second study, concerning yellow fever vaccine responses in identical twins.

This chain connects TRBV12-3 or TRBV12-4 to TRBJ2-5, with 15 bases fitting TRBD2. This clonotype was sampled from a woman under 30 in good health. Sequencing used PBMCs. The CDR3 sequence: CASSLWGLAGGYQETQYF. The CDR3 DNA is TGTGCCAGCAGTTTATGGGGACTAGCGGGGGGCTATCAAGAGACCCAGTACTTC.